This is a list of T cell receptor beta chains from one sample in a study of T cells in Graves' hyperthyroidism and ophthalmopathy. TCRdb ran MiXCR on the multiplex PCR reads and lists one entry per CDR3 protein. The sample lists about 400,000 distinct CDR3 sequences, under 15% occurring once. Sequencing was carried out using blood. The receptors were sampled from a woman in her 30s with Graves' hyperthyroidism. Both conserved end residues are part of each CDR3. A D gene is named only where the DNA matches it firmly.

d_gene: .; v_gene: TRBV6-5; CDR3aa: CASSYSYLYEQYF
d_gene: TRBD2; v_gene: TRBV19; CDR3aa: CASKLAGDTGELFF
d_gene: TRBD2; v_gene: TRBV11-2; CDR3aa: CASSKSGGAGEQYF
d_gene: TRBD2; v_gene: TRBV28; CDR3aa: CASQREAGDEETQYF
d_gene: TRBD2; v_gene: TRBV7-3; CDR3aa: CASSLGLAGVADTQYF
d_gene: TRBD1; v_gene: TRBV28; CDR3aa: CASSLLGQGVSGANVLTF
d_gene: .; v_gene: TRBV6-2/TRBV6-3; CDR3aa: CASSSLATSTDTQYF
d_gene: .; v_gene: TRBV6-5; CDR3aa: CASSYDGFNEQFF
d_gene: .; v_gene: TRBV20-1; CDR3aa: CSARDRAEGRTDTQYF
d_gene: TRBD1; v_gene: TRBV4-2; CDR3aa: CASSQDRQGAYNEQFF
d_gene: .; v_gene: TRBV12-3/TRBV12-4; CDR3aa: CASSLQTSYEQYF
d_gene: TRBD2; v_gene: TRBV20-1; CDR3aa: CSAMPTSGSHYEQYF
d_gene: .; v_gene: TRBV6-2/TRBV6-3; CDR3aa: CASSEPSAGAYEQYF
d_gene: TRBD2; v_gene: TRBV19; CDR3aa: CASSIGFLTSGSTYEQYF
d_gene: .; v_gene: TRBV28; CDR3aa: CASSLLAEADNEQFF
d_gene: TRBD2; v_gene: TRBV2; CDR3aa: CASSKLAGANEQFF
d_gene: .; v_gene: TRBV6-9; CDR3aa: CASSSYLGDSGNTIYF
d_gene: TRBD2; v_gene: TRBV28; CDR3aa: CASSPGLAELFYEQYF
d_gene: TRBD1; v_gene: TRBV6-1; CDR3aa: CASSRLGQGNSPLHF
d_gene: TRBD2; v_gene: TRBV20-1; CDR3aa: CSARWGSGVETQYF
d_gene: .; v_gene: TRBV5-1; CDR3aa: CASSLDDHEQYF
d_gene: .; v_gene: TRBV6-1; CDR3aa: CASSRQLQPQHF
d_gene: TRBD1; v_gene: TRBV20-1; CDR3aa: CSGKTGENTEAFF
d_gene: .; v_gene: TRBV7-9; CDR3aa: CAVRLNEQFF
d_gene: TRBD2; v_gene: TRBV18; CDR3aa: CASSPGGGRALAYNEQFF
d_gene: TRBD2; v_gene: TRBV7-3; CDR3aa: CASSFFFRRGRYNEQFF
d_gene: .; v_gene: TRBV5-6; CDR3aa: CASSPGTRREETQYF
d_gene: .; v_gene: TRBV27; CDR3aa: CASTRGGGPAYNEQFF
d_gene: .; v_gene: TRBV29-1; CDR3aa: CSVVVGAKNIQYF
d_gene: .; v_gene: TRBV6-9; CDR3aa: CASSDSEDKGRYEQYF
d_gene: .; v_gene: TRBV9; CDR3aa: CASSHGSSYGYTF
d_gene: .; v_gene: TRBV20-1; CDR3aa: CSAAEGQFQETQYF
d_gene: TRBD1; v_gene: TRBV4-1; CDR3aa: CASSQFRGLATNEKLFF
d_gene: TRBD2; v_gene: TRBV20-1; CDR3aa: CSAPTSGRWHEQFF
d_gene: .; v_gene: TRBV19; CDR3aa: CASTTYGGKDTEAFF
d_gene: TRBD2; v_gene: TRBV29-1; CDR3aa: CSVALAGASDEQFF
d_gene: TRBD2; v_gene: TRBV18; CDR3aa: CASSRWELAGDSYEQYF
d_gene: .; v_gene: TRBV20-1; CDR3aa: CSARLPGSNEQFF
d_gene: .; v_gene: TRBV3-1; CDR3aa: CASSQGQGAFF
d_gene: TRBD2; v_gene: TRBV4-1; CDR3aa: CASSQTGLAVDTQYF
d_gene: .; v_gene: TRBV20-1; CDR3aa: CSASPSLTSNEQFF
d_gene: TRBD2; v_gene: TRBV5-1; CDR3aa: CASSSWTSGDYNEQFF
d_gene: .; v_gene: TRBV6-1; CDR3aa: CASRSSGSSYNEQFF
d_gene: TRBD2; v_gene: TRBV29-1; CDR3aa: CSAEGREDMYNEQFF
d_gene: TRBD1; v_gene: TRBV3-1; CDR3aa: CASSWTGNNNEQFF
d_gene: .; v_gene: TRBV7-8; CDR3aa: CASSPTGLRTEAFF
d_gene: .; v_gene: TRBV3-1; CDR3aa: CASSQERNTEAFF
d_gene: .; v_gene: TRBV7-8; CDR3aa: CASSLGQGLVKNIQYF
d_gene: TRBD2; v_gene: TRBV12-3/TRBV12-4; CDR3aa: CASSFKTSGSPDTQYF
d_gene: .; v_gene: TRBV6-6; CDR3aa: CASSYLGQTTNEKLFF
d_gene: TRBD2; v_gene: TRBV5-4; CDR3aa: CASSHSGSNEQFF
d_gene: TRBD1; v_gene: TRBV3-1; CDR3aa: CASSYQGANYNEQFF
d_gene: TRBD2; v_gene: TRBV5-1; CDR3aa: CASSWSSGRDTGELFF
d_gene: .; v_gene: TRBV28; CDR3aa: CASSFGYTGELFF
d_gene: .; v_gene: TRBV6-1; CDR3aa: CASIDPGTNEKLFF
d_gene: .; v_gene: TRBV2; CDR3aa: CASRYDNSGANVLTF
d_gene: .; v_gene: TRBV20-1; CDR3aa: CSASWYNEQFF
d_gene: TRBD2; v_gene: TRBV7-9; CDR3aa: CASSLGELSGLAGRYNEQFF
d_gene: .; v_gene: TRBV10-3; CDR3aa: CAISEASTPNTEAFF
d_gene: TRBD2; v_gene: TRBV10-3; CDR3aa: CAISEVVGLAGSSEQYF